Listed here are 5 T cell receptor beta chains from one sample, sequenced in a study of blood T cell repertoires in COVID-19. TCRdb keeps only in-frame clones here, not all; method: immunoSEQ multiplex PCR. The sample carries about 430,000 clones, about 88% recorded once. The sequenced sample consisted of PBMCs or T cells enriched from blood (not recorded which). Receptors originate from a woman aged 18-29 years who had been exposed to COVID-19.

In the case of this clone: This sample also contains other DNA sequences that code for the same CDR3. The chain links TRBV10-2 to TRBJ2-7; a possible D gene is TRBD2 (6 bases). CDR3 length: 12 amino acids. Germline V lookup: CDR1 WSHSY, CDR2 SAAADI. V was clipped by 9 bases and J by 0 bases, with 9 bases between them. CDR3 residues: CASSDYSYEQYF. CDR3 DNA: TGCGCCAGTTCGGACTACTCCTACGAGCAGTACTTC.

The chain couples TRBV7-9 to TRBJ2-5, with D perhaps matching TRBD1 (6 bases). Trimming shortened V by 5 bases and J by 2 bases, and 12 bases separated the two germline ends. Germline loops: CDR1 SEHNR, CDR2 FQNEAQ (reference sequence). The CDR3 covers 14 residues. The DNA of the CDR3 is TGTGCCAGCAGCCGGACAGCCGGTCAAGAGACCCAGTACTTC. It codes for CASSRTAGQETQYF.

In this sample, this clone turned up once. The chain links TRBV7-9 to TRBJ2-1; D is possibly TRBD2 (6 bases). This CDR3 has 16 amino acids. Germline loops: CDR1 SEHNR, CDR2 FQNEAQ (reference sequence). With 5 bases removed from V and 8 bases from J, the gap between germline ends came to 22 bases. CDR3 amino acids: CASSLGGRGPGDEQFF. DNA of the CDR3: TGTGCCAGCAGCCTCGGCGGACGCGGGCCGGGGGATGAGCAGTTCTTC.

The V gene is TRBV25-1, the J gene TRBJ2-7; tentative D call: TRBD2 (5 bases). There are 15 residues in the CDR3. The germline V and J ends were trimmed by 7 bases and 0 bases, with 16 bases remaining between them. CDR1 MGHDK and CDR2 SYGVNS come from the germline V gene. The DNA of the CDR3 is TGTGCCAGCATAGTTCGCCACGGAGGCTCCTACGAGCAGTACTTC. It is translated as CASIVRHGGSYEQYF.

This clone has more than one count but fewer than ten. The chain uses TRBV3-1 (or the pseudogene TRBV3-2) and TRBJ2-1; no firm D call. The CDR3 totals 13 residues. The V gene lost 5 bases and the J gene lost 9 bases, with 14 bases spanning the gap. CDR1 is LGHDT, CDR2 YNNKEL, per germline (reference sequence). CDR3 sequence: CASSSYRASEQFF. In nucleotides, the CDR3 is TGTGCCAGCAGCTCTTATCGAGCAAGTGAGCAGTTCTTC.